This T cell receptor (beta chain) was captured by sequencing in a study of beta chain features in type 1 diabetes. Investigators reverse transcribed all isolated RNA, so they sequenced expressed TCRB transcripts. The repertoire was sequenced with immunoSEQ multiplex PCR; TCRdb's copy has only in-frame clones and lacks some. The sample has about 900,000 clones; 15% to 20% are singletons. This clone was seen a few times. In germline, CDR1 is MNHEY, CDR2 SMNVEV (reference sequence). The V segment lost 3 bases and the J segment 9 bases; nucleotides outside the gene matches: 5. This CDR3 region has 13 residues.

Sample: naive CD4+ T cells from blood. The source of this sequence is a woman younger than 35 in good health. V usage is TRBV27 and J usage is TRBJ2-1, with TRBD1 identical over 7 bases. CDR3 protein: CASSFYDRAEQFF. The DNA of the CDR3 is TGTGCCAGCAGTTTTTACGACAGGGCTGAGCAGTTCTTC.